This TCR beta chain stems from a study of STAT5B mutations in CD4+ large granular lymphocyte leukemia. CDR1 LGHNA and CDR2 YNFKEQ come from the germline V gene. The CDR3 totals 16 residues. Trimming removed 0 bases at V and 5 bases at J, with 17 bases between. Assay used: immunoSEQ multiplex PCR; TCRdb lists only in-frame clones, some missing. The table shows 24,000 or so clones, with 70% to 80% occurring only once. J is TRBJ2-7 and V is TRBV4-2; possibly TRBD1 for D (5 bases). The origin of this receptor is a human donor in good health. The sequencing input was CD4+ T cells from blood buffy coats. CDR3 sequence: CASSQDRAAKGNEQYF. The CDR3 coding sequence is TGTGCCAGCAGCCAAGATAGGGCAGCTAAGGGGAACGAGCAGTACTTC.